This is a list of T cell receptor beta chains from one sample in a study of T cell clonotyping in hematopoietic cell transplantation. Some clones are missing from TCRdb's copy, which holds only in-frame ones; the method was immunoSEQ multiplex PCR. The sample holds about 1,000 clones; about 92% are singletons and the top ten take about 3.8%. Sequencing used PBMCs, obtained 180 days after allogeneic stem cell transplant. Receptor source: a male patient in his fifties who had an allogeneic stem cell transplant from a related donor, so T cells may come from the graft donor. Some clones in this sample may be carry-over from other donors' samples. The CDR3 runs from the conserved cysteine through the conserved F or W.

V gene | CDR3 protein
TRBV4-3 | CASSQADSSYNEQFF
TRBV29-1 | CSVEPTGNAEAFF
TRBV29-1 | CSVVGGGAYGRSYEQYF
TRBV19 | CASSPTWNTGELFF
TRBV28 | CASSLSGYGYTF
TRBV2 | CASKEDGHYNSPLHF
TRBV19 | CASTLQNTEAFF
TRBV6-5 | CASSNLKGGSYGYTF
TRBV2 | CASSLRVGNQPQHF
TRBV18 | CASSLLAGSSTDTQYF
TRBV19 | CASSIGGYNEQFF
TRBV7-2 | CASSLEMAGGQYF
TRBV6-6 | CASSYQGTNQPQHF
TRBV7-2 | CASSFPGGSTEAFF
TRBV6-5 | CASKDRADSNQPQHF
TRBV28 | CASSLPDLTDTQYF
TRBV5-4 | CASSLAGRQDTEAFF
TRBV9 | CASSSGGASTDTQYF
TRBV19 | CASSTLPPGAQYF
TRBV15 | CATSRDLGTYTDTQYF
TRBV27 | CASSFGGDEKLFF
TRBV4-1 | CASSQDSGLAGEQYF
TRBV2 | CASSEGFEAFF
TRBV9 | CASSPVLAGGLVEQFF
TRBV6-5 | CASSPLLNVQETQYF
TRBV28 | CASSPTGDDSQPQHF
TRBV9 | CASSVGRFGFTEAFF
TRBV19 | CASSIGGHNEQFF
TRBV6-6 | CASRRANQPQHF
TRBV7-9 | CASSLLAGGTFLETQYF
TRBV5-1 | CASSLGTGVGNTIYF
TRBV7-2 | CASSSSGLAGELSYEQYF
TRBV29-1 | CSGSDRFTDTQYF
TRBV13 | CASSLGTGLYEQYF
TRBV6-5 | CASSYGTATNEKLFF
TRBV2 | CARRLGGSNSPLHF
TRBV28 | CASSGWEGEPQHF
TRBV7-8 | CASSPKGAFVSEQFF
TRBV27 | CASSRTWGMNGYTF
TRBV7-2 | CASSFRTSVQWEQYF
TRBV28 | CASSQTGRGGNYGYTF
TRBV5-1 | CASSFAGGESEAFF
TRBV19 | CASSGAGTSGTGEQFF
TRBV7-6 | CASSLGPGAYEQYF
TRBV19 | CASSAGQGSVNTQYF
TRBV19 | CASTIGGDYGYTF
TRBV4-3 | CASSQGVSSGRPYF
TRBV4-1 | CASSQDSGRGFREETQYF
TRBV13 | CASSHGTGDYGYTF
TRBV10-2 | CASGQSLNQPQHF
TRBV19 | CASSMTSGTYEQYF
TRBV7-9 | CASSLAGDGDYGYTF